The 32 T cell receptor beta chains below were found in one sample sequenced in a study of CD8 T cells in ankylosing spondylitis. TCRdb ran MiXCR on the 5' RACE reads and lists one entry per CDR3 protein. The repertoire holds a few hundred thousand distinct CDR3 sequences, with roughly 10% as singletons. The sequenced material came from blood, either unsorted or a sorted T cell fraction (not recorded which). These receptors all come from a male donor with ankylosing spondylitis or in good health (not recorded which).

This clonotype has ten or more counts. The chain recombines TRBV29-1 with TRBJ2-1; D gene unclear. Trimming pared 0 bases from V and 6 bases from J, leaving 9 bases between. The germline gives CDR1 SQVTM, CDR2 ANQGSEA. The CDR3 spans 13 residues. Here the CDR3 DNA reads TGCAGCGTTGAAGAGGTGAGCCCCAATGAGCAGTTCTTC. This sequence encodes CSVEEVSPNEQFF.

The table lists this clonotype with many counts. The V and J genes are TRBV5-1 and TRBJ2-7, with 11 bases fitting TRBD1. Trimming cost V 4 bases and J 4 bases; bases outside gene matches: 10. Germline-derived CDR1 and CDR2 are SGHRS and YFSETQ. CDR3 length equals 16 residues. The CDR3 protein is CASSRLLDRGPYEQYF. CDR3 sequence (DNA): TGCGCCAGCAGCCGGCTACTGGACAGGGGGCCATACGAGCAGTACTTC. Using reference TRBV5-1 and TRBJ2-7 for the parts outside the CDR3, the full variable domain is KAGVTQTPRYLIKTRGQQVTLSCSPISGHRSVSWYQQTPGQGLQFLFEYFSETQRNKGNFPGRFSGRQFSNSRSEMNVSTLELGDSALYLCASSRLLDRGPYEQYFGPGTRLTVT.

This clonotype was seen only a few times. The genes are TRBV10-3 and TRBJ2-1, with 9 bases fitting TRBD2. The V gene's germline CDR1 is ENHRY and CDR2 SYGVKD. The CDR3 extends over 14 amino acids. Losses at the gene ends were 4 bases for V and 7 bases for J; bases not matched to a gene: 5. CDR3: CAISASGEGNEQFF. The CDR3 nucleotides are TGTGCCATCAGTGCTAGCGGGGAGGGGAATGAGCAGTTCTTC.

This clonotype has at least ten counts. The V call is TRBV3-1, the J call TRBJ2-7, with 9 bases aligning to TRBD2. Germline CDR1 LGHDT, CDR2 YNNKEL (reference sequence). V lost 0 bases to trimming and J lost 5 bases; unmatched junction nucleotides: 5. The CDR3 sequence is 15 residues long. CDR3 region: CASSQDSSGTHEQYF. CDR3 nucleotides: TGTGCCAGCAGCCAAGATTCTAGCGGGACCCACGAGCAGTACTTC.

The chain links TRBV9 to TRBJ2-5, with 7 bases identical to TRBD2. Germline trimming cut 3 bases from V and 2 bases from J; bases unmatched to any gene: 4. Germline V gives CDR1 SGDLS, CDR2 YYNGEE. This CDR3 contains 14 residues. CDR3 nucleotides: TGTGCCAGCAGCGAGACTAGCCTACAAGAGACCCAGTACTTC. Protein sequence: CASSETSLQETQYF.

This clonotype was seen at least ten times. This chain connects TRBV27 to TRBJ2-3; D remains unclear. Germline V gives CDR1 MNHEY, CDR2 SMNVEV (reference sequence). There are 17 residues in the CDR3. V shed 5 bases and J shed 1 base, with 19 bases lying between them. The CDR3 spells CASSTKPPQQGTDTQYF. The CDR3 DNA reads as TGTGCCAGCAGTACCAAACCACCCCAGCAGGGCACAGATACGCAGTATTTT.

Only a few counts were recorded for this clonotype. CDR3 protein: CASSFRATGTEAFF. Written as DNA, the CDR3 is TGTGCCAGCAGCTTCAGGGCCACCGGCACTGAAGCTTTCTTT. The chain couples TRBV11-2 to TRBJ1-1; the D gene is possibly TRBD1 (5 bases). Trimming took 3 bases from V and 4 from J, leaving 12 bases between them. Germline CDR1 is SGHAT and CDR2 is FQNNGV. There are 14 residues in the CDR3.

This clonotype was recorded many times. This chain connects TRBV21-1 to TRBJ2-2. TRBV21-1 has pseudogene status. The CDR3 spans 14 residues. CDR3 DNA sequence: TGTGCCAGCAGCAGGGCCGCGACCACCGGGGAGCTGTTTTTT. Translation gives CASSRAATTGELFF.

This clonotype appeared many times. The chain is built from TRBV12-3 or TRBV12-4 and TRBJ2-2; possibly TRBD1 for D (5 bases). V was shortened by 7 bases and J by 3 bases, with 12 bases between the two germline ends. CDR3 size: 14 residues. The CDR3 sequence: CASTLTADTGELFF. The CDR3, as DNA: TGTGCCAGCACCCTGACAGCAGACACCGGGGAGCTGTTTTTT.

There are many counts of this clonotype. The chain is built from TRBV11-2 and TRBJ2-1; 10 positions match TRBD2. The CDR3 is made up of 16 amino acids. Per germline, CDR1 SGHAT and CDR2 FQNNGV. The junction had 7 bases not matched to a gene; V was cut back by 5 bases and J by 3 bases. CDR3 nucleotide sequence: TGTGCCAGCAGCGTTACCGGGACTAGCGTCTACAATGAGCAGTTCTTC. Amino acids: CASSVTGTSVYNEQFF.

This clonotype was observed at least ten times. The V call is TRBV7-6, the J call TRBJ2-2; D not resolved. V was cut by 5 bases and J by 5 bases, with 12 bases left in between. Germline V gives CDR1 SGHVS, CDR2 FNYEAQ. This CDR3 is built from 14 residues. As DNA, the CDR3 is TGTGCCAGCAGCCCGCCTTGGGGTACCGGGGAGCTGTTTTTT. This translates into CASSPPWGTGELFF.

This clonotype was seen at least ten times. The V call is TRBV5-1, the J call TRBJ2-5, with 15 bases matching TRBD2. V was pared by 4 bases and J by 1 base, with 8 bases of the junction left unmatched. Germline V gene lookup returns CDR1 SGHRS and CDR2 YFSETQ. This CDR3 region has 18 residues. Here the CDR3 DNA reads TGCGCCAGCAGCCTAGGACTAGCGGGAGGGCCCCTCCAAGAGACCCAGTACTTC. It encodes CASSLGLAGGPLQETQYF. The whole variable domain, filled in from reference TRBV5-1 and TRBJ2-5, reads KAGVTQTPRYLIKTRGQQVTLSCSPISGHRSVSWYQQTPGQGLQFLFEYFSETQRNKGNFPGRFSGRQFSNSRSEMNVSTLELGDSALYLCASSLGLAGGPLQETQYFGPGTRLLVL.

This clonotype was seen once. V and J are TRBV5-1 and TRBJ1-4; D gene uncertain. The V end lost 3 bases, the J end lost 0 bases, and 9 bases lay between the germline ends. Germline CDR1 reads SGHRS; CDR2 reads YFSETQ. The CDR3 covers 15 residues. As DNA, the CDR3 is TGCGCCAGCAGCTCTCCAGGTTCAACTAATGAAAAACTGTTTTTT. Translated, it gives CASSSPGSTNEKLFF.

The chain combines TRBV10-3 with TRBJ2-3, with TRBD2 matching over 9 bases. This CDR3 has 15 residues. The ends lost 6 bases at V and 1 base at J; junction bases unmatched: 5. Germline CDR1 and CDR2: ENHRY and SYGVKD. The CDR3 bases are TGTGCCATCAGCACACGACTAGCGGGCACAGATACGCAGTATTTT. Translating it yields CAISTRLAGTDTQYF.

This clonotype was detected ten times or more. The J gene is TRBJ1-2, the V gene TRBV3-1; perhaps TRBD1 as D (6 bases). CDR3 length: 13 amino acids. Trimming removed 4 bases from V and 7 bases from J, with 13 bases in between. From germline, CDR1 is LGHDT and CDR2 YNNKEL (reference sequence). The CDR3 reads CASSLGAGSGYTF. As DNA, the CDR3 is TGTGCCAGCAGCCTGGGGGCAGGGAGTGGCTACACCTTC.

This clonotype was counted ten times or more. The V and J genes are TRBV20-1 and TRBJ2-5; 7 positions agree with TRBD1. This CDR3 has 12 residues. V gave up 0 bases and J gave up 9 bases; unmatched junction bases: 4. Germline V CDR1 and CDR2: DFQATT, SNEGSKA (reference sequence). DNA for the CDR3: TGCAGTGCTAGAGACAAGGGACAGTCCCAGTACTTC. It encodes CSARDKGQSQYF.

The genes are TRBV11-2 and TRBJ2-2, with D possibly TRBD2 on 6 matching bases. The V gene's germline CDR1 is SGHAT and CDR2 FQNNGV. The CDR3 has 18 residues. V dropped 5 bases and J dropped 4 bases, with 23 bases sitting between them. In DNA, the CDR3 is TGTGCCAGCAGCATCCGCCCCGGACTAACGATCGCCACCGGGGAGCTGTTTTTT. Translating it yields CASSIRPGLTIATGELFF. Using reference TRBV11-2 and TRBJ2-2 for the parts outside the CDR3, the full variable domain is EAGVAQSPRYKIIEKRQSVAFWCNPISGHATLYWYQQILGQGPKLLIQFQNNGVVDDSQLPKDRFSAERLKGVDSTLKIQPAKLEDSAVYLCASSIRPGLTIATGELFFGEGSRLTVL.

This clonotype appeared many times. The chain employs TRBV4-1 and TRBJ2-3, with TRBD1 matching 11 bases. Trimming cost V 0 bases and J 3 bases; bases outside gene matches: 8. CDR3 length: 18 amino acids. Per the germline V gene, CDR1 is MGHRA and CDR2 is YSYEKL. DNA for the CDR3: TGCGCCAGCAGCCAAGACTGGTCCGGACAGGGGGCTACAGATACGCAGTATTTT. This translates into CASSQDWSGQGATDTQYF.

This clonotype was seen repeatedly, ten times or more. V and J are TRBV12-3 or TRBV12-4 and TRBJ1-2, with D tentatively TRBD1 (6 bases). The V gene lost 0 bases and the J gene lost 2 bases, with 7 bases spanning the gap. CDR3 length: 14 residues. In nucleotides, the CDR3 is TGTGCCAGCAGTTTAGCGGGGGCCAACTATGGCTACACCTTC. Amino acids: CASSLAGANYGYTF.

This clonotype was seen many times. The V and J genes are TRBV7-2 and TRBJ2-7; TRBD1 agrees at 8 bases. The CDR3 has 14 residues. Losses at the gene ends were 5 bases for V and 2 bases for J; bases not matched to a gene: 5. Germline V lookup: CDR1 SGHTA, CDR2 FQGNSA. The CDR3 nucleotides read TGTGCCAGCAGCCCTGTGACAGGGGCCTACGAGCAGTACTTC. It encodes CASSPVTGAYEQYF.

This clonotype appeared many times. This sequence joins TRBV20-1 and TRBJ2-3; TRBD1 matches 8 bases. The CDR3 consists of 15 residues. With V trimmed by 1 base and J by 4 bases, 7 bases remained unmatched. Germline V gene lookup returns CDR1 DFQATT and CDR2 SNEGSKA (reference sequence). CDR3 in DNA: TGCAGTGCTAGAGCCGAGGCAGGGGGCGCAGATACGCAGTATTTT. Its translation is CSARAEAGGADTQYF.

This clonotype was observed many times. The chain carries TRBV7-8 and TRBJ2-3; D is ambiguous. Deletions cut 6 bases from V and 8 bases from J, with 9 bases between. Germline lookup yields CDR1 SGHVS and CDR2 FQNEAQ. The CDR3 is 11 amino acids. CDR3 residues: CASSGVGTQYF. CDR3 DNA sequence: TGTGCCAGCAGTGGAGTGGGTACGCAGTATTTT.

This clonotype was observed at least ten times. The chain employs TRBV10-3 and TRBJ2-1; 10 nucleotides agree with TRBD2. From germline, CDR1 is ENHRY and CDR2 SYGVKD. The ends lost 3 bases at V and 7 bases at J; junction bases unmatched: 3. The CDR3 has 14 amino acids. CDR3 sequence: CAISDSSGSNEQFF. In nucleotides, the CDR3 is TGTGCCATCAGTGATTCTAGCGGGAGTAATGAGCAGTTCTTC.

This clonotype was recorded only once. The CDR3 DNA reads as TGTGCCAGCAGCTTACGAATTGGAGCGGGAAGCGGGGGTGAGCAGTTCTTC. It yields the protein CASSLRIGAGSGGEQFF. The chain couples TRBV7-6 to TRBJ2-1; 8 positions match TRBD2. Germline CDR1 reads SGHVS; CDR2 reads FNYEAQ. The J segment lost 9 bases and the V segment lost 2 bases, leaving 15 bases of the junction unmatched. The CDR3 loop spans 17 amino acids.

This chain joins TRBV28 and TRBJ2-5; D might be TRBD2 (6 bases). Per the germline V gene, CDR1 is MDHEN and CDR2 is SYDVKM. The V and J ends lost 6 bases and 2 bases respectively, with 16 bases between them. The CDR3 is made up of 15 amino acids. The CDR3 here is CASSSPAGRQETQYF. Written as DNA, the CDR3 is TGTGCCAGCAGCTCCCCCGCAGGGAGGCAAGAGACCCAGTACTTC.

The chain links TRBV27 to TRBJ1-2, with D possibly being TRBD1 (6 bases). The CDR3 is 16 amino acids. The ends were cut back, 6 bases at V and 0 bases at J, with 17 bases in the middle. The germline CDR1 and CDR2 sequences are MNHEY and SMNVEV (reference sequence). CDR3 nucleotides: TGTGCCAGCAGCCCCTATTGGGGGGCCACTAACTATGGCTACACCTTC. Amino acid sequence: CASSPYWGATNYGYTF.

This clonotype was seen a handful of times. This sequence may be a read error, since a much larger clone differs from it by one base. V is TRBV25-1 and J is TRBJ2-2; weak D call: TRBD2 (5 bases). Germline V gene data show CDR1 as MGHDK and CDR2 as SYGVNS. This CDR3 is 12 amino acids long. The CDR3: CTSSGLTGELFF. The CDR3 DNA sequence: TGTACCAGCAGTGGACTTACCGGGGAGCTGTTTTTT. The full variable domain, in which reference TRBV25-1 and TRBJ2-2 provide the parts outside the CDR3, is EADIYQTPRYLVIGTGKKITLECSQTMGHDKMYWYQQDPGMELHLIHYSYGVNSTEKGDLSSESTVSRIRTEHFPLTLESARPSHTSQYLCTSSGLTGELFFGEGSRLTVL.

This clonotype was counted ten times or more. The chain has TRBV9 and TRBJ2-3, with 10 bases lining up with TRBD2. V lost 7 bases, J lost 4 bases, and 6 bases stayed unmatched. Germline loops: CDR1 SGDLS, CDR2 YYNGEE. CDR3 length: 14 residues. This CDR3 is CASAEAGGSDTQYF. CDR3 DNA: TGTGCCAGCGCAGAAGCGGGGGGGTCAGATACGCAGTATTTT.

This clonotype has a handful of counts. J is TRBJ2-5 and V is TRBV27; no clear D gene. Germline CDR1 and CDR2: MNHEY and SMNVEV (reference sequence). The CDR3 extends over 13 amino acids. Trimming left V 10 bases short and J 2 bases short, with 14 bases between. The CDR3 spells CATAVVGQETQYF. In DNA, the CDR3 is TGTGCCACCGCGGTCGTCGGGCAAGAGACCCAGTACTTC.

This clonotype was detected ten times or more. The chain is built from TRBV5-1 and TRBJ1-2, with D perhaps matching TRBD1 (6 bases). V was trimmed by 0 bases and J by 5 bases, leaving 8 bases between them. Per the germline V gene, CDR1 is SGHRS and CDR2 is YFSETQ. The CDR3 runs 13 residues. CDR3 nucleotides: TGCGCCAGCAGCTTGGCCCAGGGGTATGGCTACACCTTC. Protein sequence: CASSLAQGYGYTF.

At least ten counts were recorded for this clonotype. V is TRBV6-5 and J is TRBJ1-4; D gene uncertain. Trimming removed 2 bases from V and 5 bases from J, with 9 bases in between. CDR3 length: 14 amino acids. CDR1 and CDR2 (germline): MNHEY, SVGAGI. DNA of the CDR3: TGTGCCAGCAGTTACGCGGGGAGCAATGAAAAACTGTTTTTT. Protein: CASSYAGSNEKLFF.

The chain recombines TRBV7-9 with TRBJ2-7; weak D call: TRBD1 (6 bases). CDR3 length: 14 residues. Germline CDR1 reads SEHNR; CDR2 reads FQNEAQ (reference sequence). Trimming pared 3 bases from V and 2 bases from J, leaving 11 bases between. The CDR3 sequence is CASSFRDNTYEQYF. DNA of the CDR3: TGTGCCAGCAGCTTCCGGGACAACACCTACGAGCAGTACTTC. Together with reference TRBV7-9 and TRBJ2-7, the CDR3 gives the full variable domain: DTGVSQNPRHKITKRGQNVTFRCDPISEHNRLYWYRQTLGQGPEFLTYFQNEAQLEKSRLLSDRFSAERPKGSFSTLEIQRTEQGDSAMYLCASSFRDNTYEQYFGPGTRLTVT.